This TCR beta chain is drawn from a study of T-cell memory formation after mild COVID-19. Study overall: Clusters were largely donor specific.

Libraries for TCRalpha and TCRbeta carried sample barcodes and unique molecular identifiers via 5'RACE. TCRdb re-analysed the 5' RACE reads in MiXCR, keeping a single row per CDR3 protein. Here the sample spans around 300,000 distinct CDR3 sequences, 10% to 15% being singletons. Trimming took 5 bases from V and 2 from J, leaving 13 bases between them. Germline loops: CDR1 SGHRS, CDR2 YFSETQ. The CDR3 is 15 amino acids. This clonotype was picked up a small number of times. The chain joins TRBV5-1 to TRBJ1-4; D gene unclear. The sequence derives from a man aged 18-30 years who had mild COVID-19 (a few samples of this study predate the infection). Cell type and time point are not known. The sample taken for sequencing was PBMCs or a T cell subset sorted from them (not recorded which). As DNA, the CDR3 is TGCGCCAGCAGGGGAACCGGAGGGACTAATGAAAAACTGTTTTTT. It translates to CASRGTGGTNEKLFF.